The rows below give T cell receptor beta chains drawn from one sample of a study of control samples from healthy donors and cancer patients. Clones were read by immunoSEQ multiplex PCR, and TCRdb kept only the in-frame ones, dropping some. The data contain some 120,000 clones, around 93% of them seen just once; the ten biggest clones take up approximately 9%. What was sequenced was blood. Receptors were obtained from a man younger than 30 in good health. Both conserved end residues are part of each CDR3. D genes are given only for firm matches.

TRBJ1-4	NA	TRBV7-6	TGTGCCAGCAGCCCAAAATTGGCTAATGAAAAACTGTTTTTT	CASSPKLANEKLFF
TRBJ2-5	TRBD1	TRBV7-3	TGTGCCAGCAGCTTTATGACAGGGCTTAGCGAGACCCAGTACTTC	CASSFMTGLSETQYF
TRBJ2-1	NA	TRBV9	TGTGCCAGCAGCGTAGACAGGAGCTCCTACAATGAGCAGTTCTTC	CASSVDRSSYNEQFF
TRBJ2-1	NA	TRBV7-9	TGTGCCAGCAGCTATAGCTCCTACAATGAGCAGTTCTTC	CASSYSSYNEQFF
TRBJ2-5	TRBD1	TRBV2	TGTGCCAGCAGCATGGGACAGGGGGAGACCCAGTACTTC	CASSMGQGETQYF
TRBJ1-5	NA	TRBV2	TGTGCCAGCAGTGAAGAGGGAAGCGGCAATCAGCCCCAGCATTTT	CASSEEGSGNQPQHF
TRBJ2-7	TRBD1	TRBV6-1	TGTGCCAGCAGTGACTTGGGCGGGACAGGCTCCTACGAGCAGTACTTC	CASSDLGGTGSYEQYF
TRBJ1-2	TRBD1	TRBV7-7	TGTGCCAGCAGCCCCCTGACAGGGGACGGCTACACCTTC	CASSPLTGDGYTF
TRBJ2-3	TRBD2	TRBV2	TGTGCCAGCAGTGATTTTACTAGCGGGGGGAAAGATACGCAGTATTTT	CASSDFTSGGKDTQYF
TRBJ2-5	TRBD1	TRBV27	TGTGCCAGCAGTCTCCACCTGACAGGGGGCCGAGAGACCCAGTACTTC	CASSLHLTGGRETQYF
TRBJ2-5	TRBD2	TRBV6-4	TGTGCCAGCAGTGACTCGAGTCGGACTAGCGGGGGTTTTGGCGAGACCCAGTACTTC	CASSDSSRTSGGFGETQYF
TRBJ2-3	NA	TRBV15	TGTGCCACCAGCAGAGATTCGGGTTTAGGGACAGATACGCAGTATTTT	CATSRDSGLGTDTQYF
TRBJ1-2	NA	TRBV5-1	TGCGCCAGCAGCGAACACACAGGGTCGTCTAACTATGGCTACACCTTC	CASSEHTGSSNYGYTF